What follows are 7 T cell receptor beta chains derived from one specimen sequenced in a study of cytomegalovirus exposure and HLA in healthy donors. With 60 Vbeta and 13 Jbeta primers, the PCR was carried out. Sequenced by immunoSEQ multiplex PCR; TCRdb stores in-frame clones only, minus some. The table shows around 130,000 clones, with roughly 82% occurring only once. The source material was PBMCs. The receptor set was obtained from a woman aged 18-29 years in good health and CMV-seropositive.

The chain links TRBV7-2 to TRBJ1-1; possibly TRBD1 for D (5 bases). Trimming cost V 5 bases and J 0 bases, with 10 bases left between them. Germline CDR1 reads SGHTA; CDR2 reads FQGNSA. The CDR3 runs to 14 residues. The CDR3 loop reads CASSPRQMNTEAFF. The DNA for the CDR3 is TGTGCCAGCAGCCCCCGACAGATGAACACTGAAGCTTTCTTT.

This clone was seen only a few times. CDR3 loop: CASSFGRGAETYEQYF. For the CDR3, the DNA is TGTGCCAGCAGCTTTGGTCGGGGGGCCGAGACCTACGAGCAGTACTTC. This sequence joins TRBV5-7 and TRBJ2-7; the D gene is possibly TRBD2 (7 bases). TRBV5-7 is an ORF, with its function uncertain. V was cut by 2 bases and J by 2 bases, with 17 bases left in between. The length of the CDR3 is 16 residues.

V and J are TRBV7-3 and TRBJ2-3, with D perhaps matching TRBD2 (7 bases). This CDR3 is built from 16 residues. From germline, CDR1 is SGHTA and CDR2 FQGTGA. Trimming removed 2 bases at V and 0 bases at J, with 12 bases between. The CDR3: CASSLSGGFSTDTQYF. The DNA for the CDR3 is TGTGCCAGCAGCTTATCGGGGGGCTTTAGCACAGATACGCAGTATTTT.

The count of this clone is one. The CDR3, as DNA: TGCGCCAGCAGCCAAGATCCAGGACAGGGGGCGCGGGAGCAGTACTTC. Protein product: CASSQDPGQGAREQYF. The rearrangement links TRBV4-1 to TRBJ2-7; 11 bases align to TRBD1. The germline CDR1 and CDR2 sequences are MGHRA and YSYEKL. J lost 7 bases, V lost 0 bases, and 8 bases had no gene match. The CDR3 runs 16 residues.

This clone was observed a single time. The rearrangement uses TRBV30 and TRBJ1-1; no firm D call. Germline V gene data show CDR1 as GTSNPN and CDR2 as SVGIG (reference sequence). Trimming pared 3 bases from V and 8 bases from J, leaving 10 bases between. This CDR3 spans 11 amino acids. CDR3 sequence: CAWRWAQEAFF. Written as DNA, the CDR3 is TGTGCCTGGAGATGGGCCCAAGAAGCTTTCTTT.

The V and J genes are TRBV19 and TRBJ2-2; possibly TRBD1 for D (6 bases). Germline V lookup: CDR1 LNHDA, CDR2 SQIVND (reference sequence). Deletions cut 7 bases from V and 0 bases from J, with 12 bases between. The CDR3 consists of 15 residues. CDR3 sequence (DNA): TGTGCCAGTACCAGGGGCCGAACGAACACCGGGGAGCTGTTTTTT. Translation: CASTRGRTNTGELFF.

The chain recombines TRBV28 with TRBJ2-7, with D perhaps TRBD1 (6 bases). Per the germline V gene, CDR1 is MDHEN and CDR2 is SYDVKM. The V end was cut by 3 bases, the J end by 6 bases, with 12 bases between. The CDR3 is 13 residues long. The CDR3 is CASSLSQGVEQYF. For the CDR3, the DNA is TGTGCCAGCAGTTTGTCACAGGGTGTCGAGCAGTACTTC.